This entry lists 15 T cell receptor beta chains sequenced from one sample in a study of neurological immune-mediated disorders. One entry per CDR3 protein results from TCRdb running MiXCR on the 5' RACE reads. This sample has around 49,000 distinct CDR3 sequences, with roughly 13% found just once. As to time point: longitudinal time-point 3. The specimen was PBMCs. Every receptor here comes from a male donor with HTLV-1-associated myelopathy (HAM/TSP).

The gene calls are TRBV5-1 and TRBJ1-4; possible D gene TRBD1, 5 bases. This CDR3 has 14 residues. Trimming pared 4 bases from V and 8 bases from J, leaving 15 bases between. The germline gives CDR1 SGHRS, CDR2 YFSETQ. The CDR3 sequence: CASSEGQSEEKLFF. The CDR3 DNA sequence: TGCGCCAGCAGCGAAGGACAATCTGAGGAAAAACTGTTTTTT.

This clonotype appeared many times. The genes are TRBV7-2 and TRBJ2-2; 10 bases are a match to TRBD2. Germline-derived CDR1 and CDR2 are SGHTA and FQGNSA. The CDR3 consists of 16 residues. Losses at the gene ends were 5 bases for V and 6 bases for J; bases not matched to a gene: 9. Here the CDR3 reads CASSVTSGVVAGELFF. CDR3 nucleotides: TGTGCCAGCAGCGTAACTAGCGGGGTTGTAGCCGGGGAGCTGTTTTTT.

This clonotype was detected only a few times. This sequence joins TRBV5-1 and TRBJ1-1; weak D call: TRBD1 (6 bases). Trimming left V 7 bases short and J 3 bases short, with 16 bases between. The CDR3 consists of 14 residues. In germline, CDR1 is SGHRS, CDR2 YFSETQ. The CDR3 spells CASRGGAADTEAFF. The CDR3 DNA reads as TGCGCCAGCCGGGGGGGGGCGGCGGACACTGAAGCTTTCTTT.

Ten or more counts support this clonotype. The genes are TRBV7-9 and TRBJ2-5, with 12 bases fitting TRBD1. CDR3 length: 15 residues. The germline CDR1 and CDR2 sequences are SEHNR and FQNEAQ (reference sequence). V lost 5 bases to trimming and J lost 5 bases; unmatched junction nucleotides: 6. CDR3 region: CASSDRDRGPETQYF. The CDR3 DNA sequence: TGTGCCAGCAGCGACCGGGACAGGGGGCCGGAGACCCAGTACTTC. Filled out from reference TRBV7-9 and TRBJ2-5, the complete variable domain reads DTGVSQNPRHKITKRGQNVTFRCDPISEHNRLYWYRQTLGQGPEFLTYFQNEAQLEKSRLLSDRFSAERPKGSFSTLEIQRTEQGDSAMYLCASSDRDRGPETQYFGPGTRLLVL.

In this sample, this clonotype turned up once. The junction departs from germline at one end; a sequencing error may be responsible. The chain combines TRBV12-3 or TRBV12-4 with TRBJ2-2, with D hard to call. The CDR3 extends over 19 amino acids. CDR3 DNA: TGTGCTAGCACGAAACTCCTCCCGGGTTCTGGTCCTTACCCCGGGGAGCTGTTTTTT. It specifies CASTKLLPGSGPYPGELFF.

The chain couples TRBV5-6 to TRBJ1-2; D is undetermined. The CDR3 contains 13 residues. The ends were cut back, 0 bases at V and 4 bases at J, with 7 bases in the middle. Looked up from germline, CDR1 is SGHDT and CDR2 is YYEEEE. For the CDR3, the DNA is TGTGCCAGCAGCTTGGAGGTCCCCTATGGCTACACCTTC. Amino acid sequence: CASSLEVPYGYTF.

The table lists this clonotype with many counts. The rearrangement uses TRBV5-1 and TRBJ1-1, with D possibly TRBD1 on 6 matching bases. The ends were cut back, 0 bases at V and 4 bases at J, with 25 bases in the middle. Per the germline V gene, CDR1 is SGHRS and CDR2 is YFSETQ. CDR3 length: 19 residues. CDR3 nucleotide sequence: TGCGCCAGCAGCTTGGGGGCTGCGGCAGGGGTGAGAAGAGGCACTGAAGCTTTCTTT. This translates into CASSLGAAAGVRRGTEAFF.

The chain combines TRBV5-1 with TRBJ2-7; perhaps TRBD1 as D (6 bases). The CDR3 length is 14 residues. Germline CDR1 reads SGHRS; CDR2 reads YFSETQ. The V and J ends lost 5 bases and 2 bases respectively, with 14 bases between them. The CDR3 nucleotides read TGCGCCAGCAGACGGGACACCTTCCCCTACGAGCAGTACTTC. It translates to CASRRDTFPYEQYF.

This clonotype was counted a few times. The chain carries TRBV2 and TRBJ1-5; D remains unclear. The CDR3 has 13 amino acids. V lost 6 bases and J 1 base, leaving 7 bases between the germline ends. Per germline, CDR1 SNHLY and CDR2 FYNNEI. The CDR3 DNA is TGTGCCAGCAGCGGAGACAGCAATCAGCCCCAGCATTTT. Its translation is CASSGDSNQPQHF.

This clonotype appeared many times. The chain employs TRBV20-1 and TRBJ2-7; 11 nucleotides agree with TRBD1. CDR1 DFQATT and CDR2 SNEGSKA come from the germline V gene (reference sequence). J was trimmed by 7 bases and V by 6 bases; bases with no gene match: 8. The CDR3 has 13 residues. CDR3 nucleotides: TGCAGTGCCCCCGGGACAGGGGGTTTTGAGCAGTACTTC. This gives the protein CSAPGTGGFEQYF.

The rearrangement links TRBV5-1 to TRBJ1-5, with 7 bases aligning to TRBD1. The CDR3 consists of 14 residues. V was pared by 0 bases and J by 5 bases, with 2 bases of the junction left unmatched. Germline V CDR1 and CDR2: SGHRS, YFSETQ. This chain's CDR3 is CASSLGQGDQPQHF. The CDR3 DNA follows: TGCGCCAGCAGCTTGGGGCAGGGGGATCAGCCCCAGCATTTT.

This clonotype appeared many times. The rearrangement joins TRBV5-1 to TRBJ2-3, with 7 bases matching TRBD2. This CDR3 has 14 residues. The germline V gene encodes CDR1 SGHRS and CDR2 YFSETQ. The junction had 5 bases not matched to a gene; V was cut back by 2 bases and J by 5 bases. CDR3 residues: CASSFWTSEDTQYF. CDR3 DNA: TGCGCCAGCAGCTTTTGGACTAGTGAAGATACGCAGTATTTT.

This clonotype was observed at least ten times. The chain recombines TRBV29-1 with TRBJ1-4; D remains unclear. V dropped 6 bases and J dropped 7 bases, with 12 bases sitting between them. This CDR3 has 12 residues. CDR1 and CDR2 (germline): SQVTM, ANQGSEA. The CDR3 sequence is CSVLPGGEKLFF. The CDR3 DNA is TGCAGCGTACTCCCGGGAGGTGAAAAACTGTTTTTT. Based on the CDR3 plus reference TRBV29-1 and TRBJ1-4, the full variable domain is SAVISQKPSRDICQRGTSLTIQCQVDSQVTMMFWYRQQPGQSLTLIATANQGSEATYESGFVIDKFPISRPNLTFSTLTVSNMSPEDSSIYLCSVLPGGEKLFFGSGTQLSVL.

This sequence joins TRBV27 and TRBJ1-1; D perhaps matches TRBD1 (5 bases). This CDR3 has 13 residues. V shed 3 bases and J shed 5 bases, with 10 bases lying between them. Germline-derived CDR1 and CDR2 are MNHEY and SMNVEV (reference sequence). For the CDR3, the DNA is TGTGCCAGCAGTTTGGGGTGGGGGACTGAAGCTTTCTTT. Amino acid sequence: CASSLGWGTEAFF.

This clonotype has ten or more counts. The J gene is TRBJ1-2, the V gene TRBV5-1; D perhaps matches TRBD1 (6 bases). Trimming shortened V by 0 bases and J by 8 bases, and 11 bases separated the two germline ends. The CDR3 loop spans 13 amino acids. Germline loops: CDR1 SGHRS, CDR2 YFSETQ. CDR3 region: CASSLGGGAGYTF. In DNA form, the CDR3 reads TGCGCCAGCAGCTTGGGCGGGGGGGCCGGCTACACCTTC.